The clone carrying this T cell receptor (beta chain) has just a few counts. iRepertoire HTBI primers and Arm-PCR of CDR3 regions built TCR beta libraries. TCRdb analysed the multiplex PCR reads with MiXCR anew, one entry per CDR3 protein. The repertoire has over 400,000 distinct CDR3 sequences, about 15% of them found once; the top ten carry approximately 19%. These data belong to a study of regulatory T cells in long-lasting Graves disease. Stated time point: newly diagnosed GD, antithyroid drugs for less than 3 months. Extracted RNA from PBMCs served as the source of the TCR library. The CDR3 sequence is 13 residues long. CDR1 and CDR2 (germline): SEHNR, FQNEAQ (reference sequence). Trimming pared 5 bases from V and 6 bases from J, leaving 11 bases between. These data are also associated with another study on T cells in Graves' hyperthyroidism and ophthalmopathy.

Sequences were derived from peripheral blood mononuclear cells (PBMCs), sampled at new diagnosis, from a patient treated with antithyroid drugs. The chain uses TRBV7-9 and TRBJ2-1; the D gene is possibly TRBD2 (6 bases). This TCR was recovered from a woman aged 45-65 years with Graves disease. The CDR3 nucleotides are TGTGCCAGCAGCGGTACTAGCTCCAATGAGCAGTTCTTC. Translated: CASSGTSSNEQFF.